This TCR beta chain emerged from a study of shared clonotypes between healthy human individuals. Study-wide results and limits: The four-donor shared clonotypes exceeded non-shared clonotypes in generation probability, with non-shared ones scoring lower. It was expected that sequencing depth would affect clonotype sharing among donors.

A CD45RA+ naive subset and a CD45RA-negative memory subset were split from CD4+ cells. Concerning this clone: Its specificity is unknown.

Original processing methods: As immunoSEQ supplied junction-only sequences (without quality scores), filtering differed. The repertoire was sequenced with immunoSEQ multiplex PCR; TCRdb's copy has only in-frame clones and lacks some. V and J calls and clone size are copied from that table; D and trimming were computed from the DNA. The sample holds roughly 2,500,000 clones, 93% seen once. The TCR was taken from a man between 18 and 29 years old in good health. Some clones in this sample may be carry-over from other donors' samples. Sequenced material: naive CD4+ T cells from PBMCs. Subset in this sample: CD45RA+ positively selected.

For the CDR3, the DNA is TGTGCCAGCAGCTCTAGGACTAGCGGACATGGGAATGAGCAGTTCTTC. Translated: CASSSRTSGHGNEQFF. J is TRBJ2-1 and V is TRBV5-4, with 10 bases identical to TRBD2. CDR1 SGHNT and CDR2 YYREEE come from the germline V gene (reference sequence). The trim removed 3 bases at V and 7 bases at J, leaving 10 bases unmatched. CDR3 length: 16 residues.